The 8 T cell receptor beta chains listed next were all sequenced from one sample in a study of T cells in Graves' hyperthyroidism and ophthalmopathy (dated by TCRdb to the late 2010s). The library was prepared using multiplex PCR. The sequencing machine was an Illumina HiSeq 2000. The TCR beta CDR3 regions were amplified from RNA transcripts. For the first round of RT-PCR on the TCR CDR3, the HTBI primer set was used together with the Qiagen OneStep RT-PCR kit. In TCRdb, the public reads were trimmed at Q25 with fastp and aligned with MiXCR, with productive beta chains retained. Each record represents a unique CDR3 protein, reported with the most common genes and DNA among its rows. This sample comprises about 640,000 distinct CDR3 sequences, about 14% of them detected only once. The ten largest make up 9.5% to 15% of the sample. Input material: blood. These receptor sequences come from a woman in her fifties or sixties with Graves' ophthalmopathy.

V is TRBV10-3 and J is TRBJ1-3; D remains unclear. Germline V gene lookup returns CDR1 ENHRY and CDR2 SYGVKD. The length of the CDR3 is 13 residues. Deletions cut 7 bases from V and 3 bases from J, with 10 bases between. CDR3 amino acids: CAIIASGGNTIYF. CDR3 DNA: TGTGCCATCATCGCCTCGGGTGGAAACACCATATATTTT.

This clonotype has a count of ten or more. This chain uses TRBV28 with TRBJ2-7; 9 positions agree with TRBD2. This CDR3 has 15 amino acids. CDR1 is MDHEN, CDR2 SYDVKM, per germline. The junction had 7 bases not matched to a gene; V was cut back by 3 bases and J by 4 bases. The DNA for the CDR3 is TGTGCCAGCAGTTTTAGCGGGAGCGCTAGGTACGAGCAGTACTTC. Translating it yields CASSFSGSARYEQYF.

In this sample, this clonotype turned up many times. The chain joins TRBV7-9 to TRBJ2-1; 9 bases match TRBD2. The V segment lost 6 bases and the J segment 8 bases; nucleotides outside the gene matches: 5. The CDR3 is made up of 13 amino acids. Germline V gene sequence: CDR1 SEHNR, CDR2 FQNEAQ (reference sequence). CDR3 region: CASRSGRTDEQFF. The CDR3 DNA follows: TGTGCCAGCAGGAGCGGGAGGACCGATGAGCAGTTCTTC.

The CDR3 DNA reads TGTGCCAGCAACTACCCCCTCCCTACTAGCAGCTACAATGAGCAGTTCTTC. This codes for CASNYPLPTSSYNEQFF. The rearrangement uses TRBV6-2 or TRBV6-3 and TRBJ2-1; D may be TRBD2 (6 bases). This CDR3 is 17 amino acids long. Trimming took 7 bases from V and 3 from J, leaving 22 bases between them. Germline V gene sequence: CDR1 MNHEY, CDR2 SVGEGT.

A remark on this clonotype: A much larger clone sits a single nucleotide away, making a read error possible. V usage is TRBV2 and J usage is TRBJ2-7, with TRBD2 identical over 7 bases. The CDR3 runs 14 residues. Per the germline V gene, CDR1 is SNHLY and CDR2 is FYNNEI. The CDR3 spells CASSHLAGSYEQDF. CDR3 in DNA: TGTGCCAGCAGCCATTTAGCGGGCTCCTACGAGCAGGACTTC.

This clonotype appeared many times. This chain connects TRBV11-3 to TRBJ2-1; 12 nucleotides match TRBD2. Trimming cost V 7 bases and J 0 bases; bases outside gene matches: 4. CDR1 SGHNT and CDR2 YENEEA come from the germline V gene. This CDR3 region has 16 residues. CDR3: CASTETSGSSYNEQFF. CDR3 bases: TGTGCCAGCACCGAGACTAGCGGGAGCTCCTACAATGAGCAGTTCTTC.

This clonotype has a count of ten or more. The chain links TRBV12-3 or TRBV12-4 to TRBJ2-1, with D possibly being TRBD2 (5 bases). V dropped 8 bases and J dropped 0 bases, with 23 bases sitting between them. The CDR3 length is 18 residues. In nucleotides, the CDR3 is TGTGCCAGCGCCTTTTCATCGTCTAGCCATAGCTCCTACAATGAGCAGTTCTTC. Encoded protein: CASAFSSSSHSSYNEQFF.

The rearrangement links TRBV29-1 to TRBJ1-5; 9 nucleotides match TRBD1. This CDR3 contains 13 residues. From germline, CDR1 is SQVTM and CDR2 ANQGSEA. Trimming at V came to 5 bases and at J to 6 bases, leaving 5 bases not matched to a gene. The CDR3: CSVRDRVGQPQHF. For the CDR3, the DNA is TGCAGCGTTCGGGACAGGGTGGGTCAGCCCCAGCATTTT.